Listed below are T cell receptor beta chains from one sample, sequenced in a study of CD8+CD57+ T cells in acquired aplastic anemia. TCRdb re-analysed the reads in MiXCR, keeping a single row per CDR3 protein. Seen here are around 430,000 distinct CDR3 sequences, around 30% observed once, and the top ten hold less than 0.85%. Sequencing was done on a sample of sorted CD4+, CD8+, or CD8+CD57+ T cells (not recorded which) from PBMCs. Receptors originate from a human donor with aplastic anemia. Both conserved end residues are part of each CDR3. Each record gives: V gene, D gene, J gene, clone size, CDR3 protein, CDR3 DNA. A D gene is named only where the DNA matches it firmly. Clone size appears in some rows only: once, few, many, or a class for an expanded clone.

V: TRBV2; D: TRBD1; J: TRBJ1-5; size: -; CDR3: CASSKGTGHQPQHF; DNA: TGTGCCAGCAGTAAGGGGACAGGACACCAGCCCCAGCATTTT
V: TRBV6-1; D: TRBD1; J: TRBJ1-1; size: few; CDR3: CASSERDRGLAFF; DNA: TGTGCCAGCAGTGAACGGGACAGGGGGCTGGCTTTCTTT
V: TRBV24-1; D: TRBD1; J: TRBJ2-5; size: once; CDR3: CATSESGTGGETQYF; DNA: TGTGCCACCAGTGAGTCCGGGACAGGGGGGGAGACCCAGTACTTC
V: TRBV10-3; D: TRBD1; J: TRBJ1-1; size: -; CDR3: CASSFGTGLNTEAFF; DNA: TGTGCCAGCAGTTTCGGGACAGGCTTGAACACTGAAGCTTTCTTT
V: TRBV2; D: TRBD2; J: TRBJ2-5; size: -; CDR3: CARSGLVGETQYF; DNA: TGTGCCAGATCGGGACTAGTCGGTGAGACCCAGTACTTC
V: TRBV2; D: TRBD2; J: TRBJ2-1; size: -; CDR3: CASLGLAGYNEQFF; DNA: TGTGCCAGCCTCGGACTAGCGGGTTACAATGAGCAGTTCTTC
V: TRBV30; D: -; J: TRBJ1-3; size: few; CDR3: CAWRGSGNTTYF; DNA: TGTGCCTGGAGGGGTAGTGGAAACACCACATATTTT
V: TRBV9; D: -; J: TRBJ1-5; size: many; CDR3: CASSVGPDVGDQPQHF; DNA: TGTGCCAGCAGCGTAGGTCCGGACGTAGGAGATCAGCCCCAGCATTTT
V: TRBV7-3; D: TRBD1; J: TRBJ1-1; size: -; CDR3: CASSLRGQGGNTEAFF; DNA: TGTGCCAGCAGCTTGAGGGGACAGGGGGGGAACACTGAAGCTTTCTTT
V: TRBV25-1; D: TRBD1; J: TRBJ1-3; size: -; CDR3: CASIGTGAGNTIYF; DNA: TGTGCCAGCATTGGGACAGGGGCCGGAAACACCATATATTTT
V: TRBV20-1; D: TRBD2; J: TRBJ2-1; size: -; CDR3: CSTTGTSGYNEQFF; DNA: TGCAGTACAACCGGGACTAGCGGTTACAATGAGCAGTTCTTC
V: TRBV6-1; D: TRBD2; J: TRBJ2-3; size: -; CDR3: CASSEGRLAVTDTQYF; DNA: TGTGCCAGCAGTGAAGGGCGGCTAGCGGTAACAGATACGCAGTATTTT
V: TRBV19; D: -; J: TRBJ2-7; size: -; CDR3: CASSKGNEQYF; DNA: TGTGCCAGTAGTAAAGGGAACGAGCAGTACTTC
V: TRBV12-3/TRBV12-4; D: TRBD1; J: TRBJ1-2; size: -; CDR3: CASSFYRGRRGYTF; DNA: TGTGCCAGCAGTTTCTACAGGGGGCGACGGGGCTACACCTTC
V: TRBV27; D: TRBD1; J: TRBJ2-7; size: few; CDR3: CASSFTPPGTGYEQYF; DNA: TGTGCCAGCAGTTTCACACCGCCCGGGACAGGCTACGAGCAGTACTTC
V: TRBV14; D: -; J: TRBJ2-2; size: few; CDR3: CASSQEIVSGELFF; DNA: TGTGCCAGCAGCCAAGAGATAGTCTCCGGGGAGCTGTTTTTT
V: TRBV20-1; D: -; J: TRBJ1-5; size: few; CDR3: CSARSSTGPESAQHF; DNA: TGCAGTGCTAGATCCAGCACGGGGCCGGAATCAGCCCAGCATTTT
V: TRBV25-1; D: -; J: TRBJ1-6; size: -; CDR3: CASSVGYSALHF; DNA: TGTGCCAGCAGTGTGGGTTATTCGGCCCTCCACTTT
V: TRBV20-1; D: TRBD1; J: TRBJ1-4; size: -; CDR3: CSARQRHSGTTGRYEKLFF; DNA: TGCAGTGCTAGACAACGACATTCGGGCACGACAGGGAGGTATGAAAAACTGTTTTTT
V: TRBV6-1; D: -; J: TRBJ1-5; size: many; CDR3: CASRQSTNQPQHF; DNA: TGTGCCAGCAGGCAGTCAACCAATCAGCCCCAGCATTTT
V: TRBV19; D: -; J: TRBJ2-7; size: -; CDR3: CASSGNSNQPQQYF; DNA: TGTGCCAGTAGCGGGAATAGCAATCAGCCCCAGCAGTACTTC
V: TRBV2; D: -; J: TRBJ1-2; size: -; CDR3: CASIKSGFYGYTF; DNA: TGTGCCAGCATAAAATCGGGATTTTATGGCTACACCTTC
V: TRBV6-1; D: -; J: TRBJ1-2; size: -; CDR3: CASRPDGTNYGYTF; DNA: TGTGCCAGCAGACCGGACGGCACTAACTATGGCTACACCTTC
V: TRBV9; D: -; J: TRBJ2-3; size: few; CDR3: CASSVEGLGGDTQYF; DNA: TGTGCCAGCAGCGTAGAAGGGTTGGGGGGAGATACGCAGTATTTT
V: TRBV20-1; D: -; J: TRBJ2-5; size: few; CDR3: CSAVTGTPETQYF; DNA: TGCAGTGCAGTGACCGGGACCCCAGAGACCCAGTACTTC
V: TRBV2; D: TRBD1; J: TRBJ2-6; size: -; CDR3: CASSIGQGAYVLTF; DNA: TGTGCCAGCAGTATCGGACAGGGGGCCTACGTCCTGACTTTC
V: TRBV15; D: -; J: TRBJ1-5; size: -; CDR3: CATSRERLGQSNQPQHF; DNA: TGTGCCACCAGCAGAGAGAGGCTGGGGCAGAGTAATCAGCCCCAGCATTTT
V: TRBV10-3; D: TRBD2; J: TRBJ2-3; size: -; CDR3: CAISSGGPPDTQYF; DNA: TGTGCCATCAGTTCGGGGGGGCCCCCAGATACGCAGTATTTT